This T cell receptor beta chain was recovered during a study of shared T cell receptors in the human thymus. Libraries were prepared by immunoSEQ multiplex PCR; TCRdb keeps only in-frame clonotypes and omits some of them. The sample includes approximately 580,000 clones, approximately 78% of them seen just once. These data are also associated with another study on human thymus T cells. This second study says: Resections were taken during corrective heart surgery, and the thymus tissue came from these. Related research has reported that thymic repertoires overlap highly among unrelated individuals.

This TCR was sampled from a boy younger than two with a congenital heart defect. The sequenced material came from thymocytes.

CDR3 residues: CASSWGQGAATGELFF. CDR3 bases: TGTGCCAGCAGCTGGGGACAGGGGGCAGCAACCGGGGAGCTGTTTTTT. The V and J genes are TRBV5-6 and TRBJ2-2; 12 bases map to TRBD1. Germline CDR1 is SGHDT and CDR2 is YYEEEE. V trimming: 3 bases; J trimming: 5 bases; junction bases outside the gene matches: 5. The CDR3 spans 16 residues.